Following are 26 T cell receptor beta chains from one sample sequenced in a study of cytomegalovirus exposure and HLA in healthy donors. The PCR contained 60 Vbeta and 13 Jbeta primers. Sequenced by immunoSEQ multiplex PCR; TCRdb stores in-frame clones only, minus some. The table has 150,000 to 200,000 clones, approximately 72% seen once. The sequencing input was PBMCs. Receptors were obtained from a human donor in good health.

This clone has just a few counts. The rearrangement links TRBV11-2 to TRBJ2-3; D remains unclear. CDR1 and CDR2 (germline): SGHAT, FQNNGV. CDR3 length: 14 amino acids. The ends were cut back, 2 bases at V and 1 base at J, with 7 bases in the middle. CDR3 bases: TGTGCCAGCAGCTTAACCGAGCGCACAGATACGCAGTATTTT. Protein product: CASSLTERTDTQYF.

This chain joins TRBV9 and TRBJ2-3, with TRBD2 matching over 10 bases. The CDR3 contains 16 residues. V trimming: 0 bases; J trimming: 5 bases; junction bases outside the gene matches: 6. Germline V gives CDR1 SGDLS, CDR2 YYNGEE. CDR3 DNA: TGTGCCAGCAGCGTAGAAGCGGGGGGGCCGAGAGATACGCAGTATTTT. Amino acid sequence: CASSVEAGGPRDTQYF. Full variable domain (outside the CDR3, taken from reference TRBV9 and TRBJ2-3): DSGVTQTPKHLITATGQRVTLRCSPRSGDLSVYWYQQSLDQGLQFLIQYYNGEERAKGNILERFSAQQFPDLHSELNLSSLELGDSALYFCASSVEAGGPRDTQYFGPGTRLTVL.

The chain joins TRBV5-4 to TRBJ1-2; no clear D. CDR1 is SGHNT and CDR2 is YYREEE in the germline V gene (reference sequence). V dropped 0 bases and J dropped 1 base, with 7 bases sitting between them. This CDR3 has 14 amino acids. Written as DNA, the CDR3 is TGTGCCAGCAGCTTGGACACAAATAACTATGGCTACACCTTC. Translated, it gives CASSLDTNNYGYTF.

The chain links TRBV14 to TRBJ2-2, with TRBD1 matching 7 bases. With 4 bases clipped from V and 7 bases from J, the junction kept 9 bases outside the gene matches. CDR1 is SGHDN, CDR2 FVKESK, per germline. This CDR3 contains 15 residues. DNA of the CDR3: TGTGCCAGCAGCCGGGGGACAGTCCCACGCGGGGAGCTGTTTTTT. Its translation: CASSRGTVPRGELFF.

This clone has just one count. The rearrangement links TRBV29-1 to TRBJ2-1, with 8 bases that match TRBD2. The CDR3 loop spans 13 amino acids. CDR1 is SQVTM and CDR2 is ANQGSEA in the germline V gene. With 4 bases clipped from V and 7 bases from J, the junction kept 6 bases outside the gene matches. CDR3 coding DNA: TGCAGCGTTGGGACTAGCTTGGGGAATGAGCAGTTCTTC. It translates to CSVGTSLGNEQFF.

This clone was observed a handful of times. The CDR3 sequence is CASSLHRGSNSPLHF. CDR3 DNA sequence: TGTGCCAGCAGCCTCCACAGGGGTAGTAATTCACCCCTCCACTTT. The genes are TRBV7-3 and TRBJ1-6; 7 bases align to TRBD1. After removal of 5 bases from V and 6 bases from J, the junction contained 7 bases not matched to a gene. The CDR3 is 15 amino acids. Germline values: CDR1 SGHTA, CDR2 FQGTGA.

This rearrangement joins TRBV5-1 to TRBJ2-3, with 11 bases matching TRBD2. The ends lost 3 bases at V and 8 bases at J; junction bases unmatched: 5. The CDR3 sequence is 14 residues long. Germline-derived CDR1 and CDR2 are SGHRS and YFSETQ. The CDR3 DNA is TGCGCCAGCAGCTCCGGGACTAGCGGATCTACGCAGTATTTT. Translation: CASSSGTSGSTQYF.

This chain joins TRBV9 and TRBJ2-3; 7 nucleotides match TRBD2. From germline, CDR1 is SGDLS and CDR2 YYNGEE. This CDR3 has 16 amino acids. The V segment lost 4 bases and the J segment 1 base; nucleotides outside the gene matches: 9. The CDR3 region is CASSPWSGDGTDTQYF. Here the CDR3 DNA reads TGTGCCAGCAGCCCGTGGAGCGGGGATGGCACAGATACGCAGTATTTT.

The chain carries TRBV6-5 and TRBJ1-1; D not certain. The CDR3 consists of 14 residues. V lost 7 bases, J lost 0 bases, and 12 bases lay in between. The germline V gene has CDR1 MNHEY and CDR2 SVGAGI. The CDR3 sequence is CASTAGRLNTEAFF. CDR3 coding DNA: TGTGCCAGCACCGCAGGCCGCCTGAACACTGAAGCTTTCTTT.

In DNA, the CDR3 is TGTGCCTGGAGGGACAGGGAAAATCAGCCCCAGCATTTT. Amino acids: CAWRDRENQPQHF. The chain uses TRBV30 and TRBJ1-5, with 8 bases lining up with TRBD1. Germline CDR1 and CDR2: GTSNPN and SVGIG (reference sequence). With 3 bases clipped from V and 4 bases from J, the junction kept 2 bases outside the gene matches. This CDR3 is 13 amino acids long.

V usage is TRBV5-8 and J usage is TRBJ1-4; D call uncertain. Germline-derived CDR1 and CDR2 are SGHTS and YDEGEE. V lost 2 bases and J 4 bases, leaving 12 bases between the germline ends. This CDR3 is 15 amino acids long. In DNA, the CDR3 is TGTGCCAGCAGCTTTGGGAGAGGCGGTAATGAAAAACTGTTTTTT. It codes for CASSFGRGGNEKLFF. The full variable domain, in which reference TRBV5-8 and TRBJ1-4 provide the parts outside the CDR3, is EAGVTQSPTHLIKTRGQQATLRCSPISGHTSVYWYQQALGLGLQFLLWYDEGEERNRGNFPPRFSGRQFPNYSSELNVNALELEDSALYLCASSFGRGGNEKLFFGSGTQLSVL.

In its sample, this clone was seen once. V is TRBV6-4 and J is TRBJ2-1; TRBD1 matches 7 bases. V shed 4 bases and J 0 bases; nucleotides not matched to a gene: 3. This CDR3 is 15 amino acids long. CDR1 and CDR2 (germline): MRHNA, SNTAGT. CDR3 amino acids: CASSVRTGSYNEQFF. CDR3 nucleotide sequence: TGTGCCAGCAGTGTCCGGACAGGCTCCTACAATGAGCAGTTCTTC.

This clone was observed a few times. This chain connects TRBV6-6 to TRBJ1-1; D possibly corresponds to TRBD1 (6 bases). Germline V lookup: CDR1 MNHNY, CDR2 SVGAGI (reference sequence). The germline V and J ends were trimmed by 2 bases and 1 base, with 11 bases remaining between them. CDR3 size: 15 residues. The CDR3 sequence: CASSYEQGPNTEAFF. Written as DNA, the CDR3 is TGTGCCAGCAGTTACGAACAGGGACCGAACACTGAAGCTTTCTTT.

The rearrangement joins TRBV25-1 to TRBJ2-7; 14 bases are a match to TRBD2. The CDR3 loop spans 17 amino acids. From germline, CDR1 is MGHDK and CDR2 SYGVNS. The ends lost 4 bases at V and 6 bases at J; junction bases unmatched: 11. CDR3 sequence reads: CASSVGTSGGHFGEQYF. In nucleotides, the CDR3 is TGTGCCAGCAGTGTCGGGACTAGCGGGGGTCATTTTGGCGAGCAGTACTTC.

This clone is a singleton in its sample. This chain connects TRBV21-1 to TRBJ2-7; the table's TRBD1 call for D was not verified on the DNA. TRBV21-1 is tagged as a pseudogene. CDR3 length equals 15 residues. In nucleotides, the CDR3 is TGTGCCAGCAGCAAAGCAGGGGACAGGGGGTACGAGCAGTACTTC. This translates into CASSKAGDRGYEQYF.

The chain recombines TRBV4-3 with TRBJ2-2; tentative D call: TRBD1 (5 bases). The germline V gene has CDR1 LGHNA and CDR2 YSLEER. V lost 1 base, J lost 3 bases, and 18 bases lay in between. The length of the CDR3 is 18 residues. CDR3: CASSQGLARGADTGELFF. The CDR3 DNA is TGCGCCAGCAGCCAAGGGCTGGCAAGGGGCGCCGACACCGGGGAGCTGTTTTTT.

In nucleotides, the CDR3 is TGTGCCAGCAGCTTCTCCCCCTACAATGAGCAGTTCTTC. This gives the protein CASSFSPYNEQFF. The chain employs TRBV5-4 and TRBJ2-1, with no clear D. The CDR3 loop spans 13 amino acids. V was clipped by 2 bases and J by 2 bases, with 5 bases between them. CDR1 is SGHNT, CDR2 YYREEE, per germline (reference sequence).

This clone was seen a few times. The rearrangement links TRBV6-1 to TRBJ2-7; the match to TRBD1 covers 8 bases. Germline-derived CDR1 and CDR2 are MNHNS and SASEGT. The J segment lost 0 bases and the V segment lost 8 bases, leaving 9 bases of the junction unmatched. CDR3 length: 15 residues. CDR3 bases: TGTGCCAGCCGCCGGGACAGGACTCTCTCCTACGAGCAGTACTTC. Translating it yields CASRRDRTLSYEQYF.

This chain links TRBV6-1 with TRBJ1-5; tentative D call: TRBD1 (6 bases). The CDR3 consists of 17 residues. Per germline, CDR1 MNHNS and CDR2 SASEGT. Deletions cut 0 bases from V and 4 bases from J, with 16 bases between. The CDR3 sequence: CASSEAPGGAVNQPQHF. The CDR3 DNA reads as TGTGCCAGCAGTGAAGCCCCCGGGGGGGCCGTTAATCAGCCCCAGCATTTT.

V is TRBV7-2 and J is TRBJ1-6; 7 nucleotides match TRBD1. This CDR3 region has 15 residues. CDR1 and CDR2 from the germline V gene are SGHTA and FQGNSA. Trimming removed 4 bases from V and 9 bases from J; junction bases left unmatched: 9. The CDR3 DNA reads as TGTGCCAGCAGCTCCCACAGGGGATGGGCTTCACCCCTCCACTTT. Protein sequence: CASSSHRGWASPLHF.

CDR3 loop: CASSPDRRGVDTGELFF. CDR3 DNA sequence: TGTGCCAGCTCACCTGACCGGCGGGGGGTGGACACCGGGGAGCTGTTTTTT. The J gene is TRBJ2-2, the V gene TRBV18, with 8 bases identical to TRBD2. The CDR3 has 17 amino acids. J lost 3 bases, V lost 3 bases, and 9 bases had no gene match. The germline gives CDR1 KGHSH, CDR2 LQKENI.

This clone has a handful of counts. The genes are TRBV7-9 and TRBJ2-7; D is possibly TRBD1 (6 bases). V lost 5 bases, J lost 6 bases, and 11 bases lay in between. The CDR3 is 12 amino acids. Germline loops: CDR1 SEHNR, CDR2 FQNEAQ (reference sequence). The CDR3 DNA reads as TGTGCCAGCAGCGAAACAGGGCCCGAGCAGTACTTC. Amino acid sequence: CASSETGPEQYF.

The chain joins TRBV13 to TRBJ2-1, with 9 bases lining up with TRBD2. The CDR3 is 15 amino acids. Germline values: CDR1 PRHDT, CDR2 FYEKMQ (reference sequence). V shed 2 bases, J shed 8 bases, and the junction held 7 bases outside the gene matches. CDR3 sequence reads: CASSLWAGGPDEQFF. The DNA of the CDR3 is TGTGCCAGCAGCTTATGGGCGGGGGGGCCGGATGAGCAGTTCTTC.

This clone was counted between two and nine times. CDR3 in DNA: TGTGCCAGTAGTAGAGCACTTGGTAAAATCACAGATACGCAGTATTTT. It translates to CASSRALGKITDTQYF. The gene calls are TRBV19 and TRBJ2-3; D is unclear. V lost 4 bases and J lost 2, with 16 bases in between. The CDR3 consists of 16 residues. CDR1 and CDR2 (germline): LNHDA, SQIVND (reference sequence).

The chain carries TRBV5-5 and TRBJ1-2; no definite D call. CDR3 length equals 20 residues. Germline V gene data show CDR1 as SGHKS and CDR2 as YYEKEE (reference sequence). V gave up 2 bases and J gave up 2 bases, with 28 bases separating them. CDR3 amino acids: CASSLLRSWPRPEKNYGYTF. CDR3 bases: TGTGCCAGCAGCTTACTCAGGTCATGGCCAAGACCCGAAAAAAACTATGGCTACACCTTC.

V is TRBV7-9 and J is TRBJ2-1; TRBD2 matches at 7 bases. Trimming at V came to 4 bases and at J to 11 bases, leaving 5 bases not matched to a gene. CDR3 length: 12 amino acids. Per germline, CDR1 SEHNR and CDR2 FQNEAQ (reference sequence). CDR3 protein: CASSSSGTKQFF. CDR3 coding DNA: TGTGCCAGCAGCTCCAGCGGGACCAAGCAGTTCTTC.